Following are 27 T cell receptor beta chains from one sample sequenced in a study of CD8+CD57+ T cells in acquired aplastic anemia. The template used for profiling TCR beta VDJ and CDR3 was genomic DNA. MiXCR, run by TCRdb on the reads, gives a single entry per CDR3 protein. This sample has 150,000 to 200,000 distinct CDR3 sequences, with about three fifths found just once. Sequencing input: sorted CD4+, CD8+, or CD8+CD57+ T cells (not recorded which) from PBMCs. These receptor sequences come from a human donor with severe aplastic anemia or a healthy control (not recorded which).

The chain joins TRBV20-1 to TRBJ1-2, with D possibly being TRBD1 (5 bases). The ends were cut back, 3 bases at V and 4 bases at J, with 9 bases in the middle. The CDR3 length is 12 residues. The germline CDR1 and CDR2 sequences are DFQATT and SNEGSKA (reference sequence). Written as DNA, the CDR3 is TGCAGTGCTAGTTCAGGGCCCTATGGCTACACCTTC. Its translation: CSASSGPYGYTF.

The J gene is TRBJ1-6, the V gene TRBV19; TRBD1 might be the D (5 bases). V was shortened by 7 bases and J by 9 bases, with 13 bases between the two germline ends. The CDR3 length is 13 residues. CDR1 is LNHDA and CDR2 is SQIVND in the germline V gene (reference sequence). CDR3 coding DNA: TGTGCCAGTATCCCGCAGGGACGTTCACCCCTCCACTTT. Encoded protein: CASIPQGRSPLHF.

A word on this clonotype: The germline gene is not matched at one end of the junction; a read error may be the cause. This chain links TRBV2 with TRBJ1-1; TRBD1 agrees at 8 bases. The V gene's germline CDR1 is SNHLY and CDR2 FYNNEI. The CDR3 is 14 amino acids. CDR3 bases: TGTGCCAGCAGTTATACAGGGGGTGGCACTGAAGCTTCCTTT. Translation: CASSYTGGGTEASF.

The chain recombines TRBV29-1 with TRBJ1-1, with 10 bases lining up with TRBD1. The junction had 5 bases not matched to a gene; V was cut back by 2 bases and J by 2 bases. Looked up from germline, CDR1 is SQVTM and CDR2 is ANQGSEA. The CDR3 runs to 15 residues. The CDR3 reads CSVERPTGGNTEAFF. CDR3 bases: TGCAGCGTTGAACGCCCGACAGGGGGCAACACTGAAGCTTTCTTT.

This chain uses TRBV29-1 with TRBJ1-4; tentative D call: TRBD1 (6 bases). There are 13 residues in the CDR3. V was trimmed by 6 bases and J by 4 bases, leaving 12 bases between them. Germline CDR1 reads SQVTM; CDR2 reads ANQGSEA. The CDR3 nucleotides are TGCAGCGTCAAGACAGGTGGTAATGAAAAACTGTTTTTT. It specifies CSVKTGGNEKLFF.

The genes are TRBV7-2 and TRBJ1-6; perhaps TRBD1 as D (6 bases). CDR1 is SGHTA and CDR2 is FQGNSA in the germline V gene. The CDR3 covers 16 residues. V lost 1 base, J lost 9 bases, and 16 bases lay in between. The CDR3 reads CASSLEGQRPSSPLHF. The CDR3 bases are TGTGCCAGCAGCTTAGAGGGACAAAGGCCAAGTTCACCCCTCCACTTT.

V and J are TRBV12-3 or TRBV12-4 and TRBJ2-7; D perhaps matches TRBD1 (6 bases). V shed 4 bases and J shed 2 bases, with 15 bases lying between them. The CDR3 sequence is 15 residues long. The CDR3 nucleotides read TGTGCCAGCAGTTATGGACAGACGCTTACCTACGAGCAGTACTTC. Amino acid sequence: CASSYGQTLTYEQYF.

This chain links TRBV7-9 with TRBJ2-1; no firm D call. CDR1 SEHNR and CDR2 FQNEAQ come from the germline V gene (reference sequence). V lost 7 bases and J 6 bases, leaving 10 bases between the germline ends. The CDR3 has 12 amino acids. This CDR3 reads CASTPVGNEQFF. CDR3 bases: TGTGCCAGCACCCCCGTGGGCAATGAGCAGTTCTTC.

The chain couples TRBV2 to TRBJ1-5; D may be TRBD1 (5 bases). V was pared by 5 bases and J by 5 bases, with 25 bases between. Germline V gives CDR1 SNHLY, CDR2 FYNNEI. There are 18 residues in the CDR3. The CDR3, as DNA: TGTGCCAGCAGTAAACTCACTAGTCAGGGAGGCTCCGATCAGCCCCAGCATTTT. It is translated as CASSKLTSQGGSDQPQHF.

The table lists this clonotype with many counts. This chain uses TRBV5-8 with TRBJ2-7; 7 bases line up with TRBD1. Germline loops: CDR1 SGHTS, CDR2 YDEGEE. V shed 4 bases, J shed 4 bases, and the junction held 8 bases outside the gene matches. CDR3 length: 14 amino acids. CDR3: CASSHPDRSYEQYF. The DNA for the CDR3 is TGTGCCAGCAGCCATCCGGACAGGTCGTACGAGCAGTACTTC.

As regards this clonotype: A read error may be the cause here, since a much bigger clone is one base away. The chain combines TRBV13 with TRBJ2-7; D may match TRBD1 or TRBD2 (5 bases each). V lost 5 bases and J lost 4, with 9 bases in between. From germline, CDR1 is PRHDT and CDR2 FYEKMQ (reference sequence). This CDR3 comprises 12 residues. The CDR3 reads CASSEGWYEQYF. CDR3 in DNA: TGTGCCAGCAGCGAGGGGTGGTACGAGCAGTACTTC.

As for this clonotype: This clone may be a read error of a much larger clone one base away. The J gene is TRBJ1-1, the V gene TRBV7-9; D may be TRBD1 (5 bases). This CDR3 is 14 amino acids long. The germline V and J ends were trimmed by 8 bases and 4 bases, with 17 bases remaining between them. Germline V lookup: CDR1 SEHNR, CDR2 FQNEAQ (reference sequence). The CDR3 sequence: CASRGGGMSTEAFF. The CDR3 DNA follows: TGTGCCAGCCGGGGCGGGGGGATGAGCACTGAAGCTTTCTTT.

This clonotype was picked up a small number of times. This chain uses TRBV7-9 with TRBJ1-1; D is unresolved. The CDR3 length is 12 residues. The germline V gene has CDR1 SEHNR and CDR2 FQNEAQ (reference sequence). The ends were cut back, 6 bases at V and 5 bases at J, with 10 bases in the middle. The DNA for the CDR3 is TGTGCCAGCAGAGAGTGGGAGACTGAAGCTTTCTTT. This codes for CASREWETEAFF.

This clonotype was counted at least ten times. This chain's CDR3 is CASSHPGVAYEQYF. The CDR3 DNA is TGTGCCAGCAGTCATCCAGGGGTGGCCTACGAGCAGTACTTC. The rearrangement uses TRBV6-6 and TRBJ2-7; a possible D gene is TRBD1 (6 bases). Trimming pared 5 bases from V and 2 bases from J, leaving 13 bases between. Germline CDR1 MNHNY, CDR2 SVGAGI (reference sequence). This CDR3 region has 14 residues.

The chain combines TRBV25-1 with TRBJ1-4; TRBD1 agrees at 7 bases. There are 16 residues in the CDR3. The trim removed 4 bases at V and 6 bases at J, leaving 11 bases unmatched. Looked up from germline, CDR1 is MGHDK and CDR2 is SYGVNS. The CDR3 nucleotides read TGTGCCAGCAGTGTGTTCGAGGGGGCAGGTGATGAAAAACTGTTTTTT. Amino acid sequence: CASSVFEGAGDEKLFF.

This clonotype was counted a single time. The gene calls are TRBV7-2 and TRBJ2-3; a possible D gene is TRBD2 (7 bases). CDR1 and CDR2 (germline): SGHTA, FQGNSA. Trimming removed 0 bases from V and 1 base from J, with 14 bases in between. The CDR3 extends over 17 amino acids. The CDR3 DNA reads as TGTGCCAGCAGCTTAGCGGGGGGGCCGAGGGGCACAGATACGCAGTATTTT. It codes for CASSLAGGPRGTDTQYF.

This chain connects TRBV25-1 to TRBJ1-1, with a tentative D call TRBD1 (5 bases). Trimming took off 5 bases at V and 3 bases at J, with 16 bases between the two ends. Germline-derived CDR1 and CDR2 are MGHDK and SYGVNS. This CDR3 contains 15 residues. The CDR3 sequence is CASSPTAGWYTEAFF. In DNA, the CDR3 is TGTGCCAGCAGTCCCACCGCAGGGTGGTACACTGAAGCTTTCTTT.

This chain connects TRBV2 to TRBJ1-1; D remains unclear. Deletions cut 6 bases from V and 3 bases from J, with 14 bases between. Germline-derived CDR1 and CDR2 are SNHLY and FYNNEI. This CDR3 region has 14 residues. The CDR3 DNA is TGTGCCAGCAGGGTCGGCGGGCAGGACACTGAAGCTTTCTTT. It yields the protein CASRVGGQDTEAFF.

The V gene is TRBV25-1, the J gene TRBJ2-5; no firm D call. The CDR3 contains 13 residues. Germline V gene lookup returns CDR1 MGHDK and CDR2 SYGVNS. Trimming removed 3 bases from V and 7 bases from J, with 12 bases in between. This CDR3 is CASSDEVPWTQYF. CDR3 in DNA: TGTGCCAGCAGTGACGAGGTCCCATGGACCCAGTACTTC.

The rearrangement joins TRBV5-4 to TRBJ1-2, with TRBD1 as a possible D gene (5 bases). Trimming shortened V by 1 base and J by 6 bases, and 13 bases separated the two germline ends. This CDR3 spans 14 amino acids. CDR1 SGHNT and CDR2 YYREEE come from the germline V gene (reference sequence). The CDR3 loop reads CASSLLSGIDGYTF. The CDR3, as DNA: TGTGCCAGCAGCTTGTTATCAGGGATCGATGGCTACACCTTC.

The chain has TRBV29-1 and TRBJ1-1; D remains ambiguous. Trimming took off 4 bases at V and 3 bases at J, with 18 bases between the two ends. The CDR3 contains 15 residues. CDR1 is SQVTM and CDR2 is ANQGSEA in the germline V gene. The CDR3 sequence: CSVVPAAGLDTEAFF. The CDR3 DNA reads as TGCAGCGTTGTTCCAGCAGCGGGTTTAGACACTGAAGCTTTCTTT.

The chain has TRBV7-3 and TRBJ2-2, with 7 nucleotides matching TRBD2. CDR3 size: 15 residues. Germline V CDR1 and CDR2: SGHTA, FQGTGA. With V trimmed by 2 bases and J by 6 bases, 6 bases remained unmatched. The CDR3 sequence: CASSLGGGYSGELFF. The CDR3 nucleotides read TGTGCCAGCAGCTTAGGCGGGGGATATTCCGGGGAGCTGTTTTTT.

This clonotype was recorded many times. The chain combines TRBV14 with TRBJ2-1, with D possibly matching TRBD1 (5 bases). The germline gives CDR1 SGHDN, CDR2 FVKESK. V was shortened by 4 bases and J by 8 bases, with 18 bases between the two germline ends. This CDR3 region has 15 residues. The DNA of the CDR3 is TGTGCCAGCAGCCCGCAAGAGACAGCTAGTTATGAGCAGTTCTTC. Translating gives CASSPQETASYEQFF.

Here the CDR3 DNA reads TGTGCCAGCAGCGTAGACACGGGAGGAGAGCAGTACTTC. Translation gives CASSVDTGGEQYF. The rearrangement joins TRBV9 to TRBJ2-7, with 7 bases fitting TRBD2. The CDR3 is made up of 13 amino acids. V shed 0 bases and J 7 bases; nucleotides not matched to a gene: 4. In germline, CDR1 is SGDLS, CDR2 YYNGEE.

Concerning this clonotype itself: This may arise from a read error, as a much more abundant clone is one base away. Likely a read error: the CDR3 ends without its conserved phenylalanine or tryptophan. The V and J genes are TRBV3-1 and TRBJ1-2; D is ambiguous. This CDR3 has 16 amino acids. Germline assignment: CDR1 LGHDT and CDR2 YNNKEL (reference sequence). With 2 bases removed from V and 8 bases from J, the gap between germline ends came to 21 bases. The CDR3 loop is CASSQKRREESIGYTL. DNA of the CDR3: TGTGCCAGCAGCCAAAAGAGGAGGGAAGAATCGATAGGCTACACCCTC.

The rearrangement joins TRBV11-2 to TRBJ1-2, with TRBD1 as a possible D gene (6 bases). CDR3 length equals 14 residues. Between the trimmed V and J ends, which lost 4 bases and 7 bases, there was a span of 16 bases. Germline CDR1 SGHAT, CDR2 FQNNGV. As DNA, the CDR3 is TGTGCCAGCAGCTCCCCCGGGGGGCGAAGTGGCTACACCTTC. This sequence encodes CASSSPGGRSGYTF.

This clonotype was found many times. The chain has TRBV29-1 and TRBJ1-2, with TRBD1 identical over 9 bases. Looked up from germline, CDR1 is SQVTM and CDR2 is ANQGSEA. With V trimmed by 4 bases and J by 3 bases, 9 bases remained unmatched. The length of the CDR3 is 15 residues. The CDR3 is CSVGGVTGGDYGYTF. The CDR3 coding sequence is TGCAGCGTTGGGGGGGTGACAGGGGGGGACTATGGCTACACCTTC.